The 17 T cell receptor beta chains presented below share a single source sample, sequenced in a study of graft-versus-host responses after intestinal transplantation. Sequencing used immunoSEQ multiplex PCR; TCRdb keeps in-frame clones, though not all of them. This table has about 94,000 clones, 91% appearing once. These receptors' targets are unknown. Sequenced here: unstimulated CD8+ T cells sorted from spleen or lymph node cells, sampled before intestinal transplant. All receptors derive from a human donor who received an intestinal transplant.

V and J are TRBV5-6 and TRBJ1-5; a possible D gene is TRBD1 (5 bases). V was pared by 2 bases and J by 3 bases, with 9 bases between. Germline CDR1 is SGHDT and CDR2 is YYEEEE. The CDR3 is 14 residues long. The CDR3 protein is CASSLQAANQPQHF. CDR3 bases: TGTGCCAGCAGCTTACAGGCCGCCAATCAGCCCCAGCATTTT.

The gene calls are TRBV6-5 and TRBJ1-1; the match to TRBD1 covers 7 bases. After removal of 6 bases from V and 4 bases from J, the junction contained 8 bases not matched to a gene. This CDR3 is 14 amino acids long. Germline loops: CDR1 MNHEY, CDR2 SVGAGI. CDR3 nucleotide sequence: TGTGCCAGCAGCCTGACAGGGAGGAGCACTGAAGCTTTCTTT. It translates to CASSLTGRSTEAFF.

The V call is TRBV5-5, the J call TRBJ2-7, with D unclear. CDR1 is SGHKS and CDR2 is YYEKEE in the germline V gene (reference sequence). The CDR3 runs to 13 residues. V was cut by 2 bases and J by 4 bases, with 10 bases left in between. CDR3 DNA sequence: TGTGCCAGCAGCTTTGGGCCGTTATACGAGCAGTACTTC. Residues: CASSFGPLYEQYF.

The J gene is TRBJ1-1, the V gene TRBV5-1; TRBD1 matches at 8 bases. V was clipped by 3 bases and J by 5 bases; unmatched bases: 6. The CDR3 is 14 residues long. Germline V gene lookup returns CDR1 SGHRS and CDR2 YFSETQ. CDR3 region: CASSSQGAGTEAFF. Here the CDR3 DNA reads TGCGCCAGCAGCTCCCAGGGGGCGGGAACTGAAGCTTTCTTT.

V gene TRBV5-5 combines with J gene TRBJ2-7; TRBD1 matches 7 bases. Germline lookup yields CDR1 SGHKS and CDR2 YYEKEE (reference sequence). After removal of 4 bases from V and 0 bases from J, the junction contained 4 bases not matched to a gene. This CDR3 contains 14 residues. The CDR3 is CASSTRDSSYEQYF. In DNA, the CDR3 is TGTGCCAGCAGCACACGGGACAGCTCCTACGAGCAGTACTTC.

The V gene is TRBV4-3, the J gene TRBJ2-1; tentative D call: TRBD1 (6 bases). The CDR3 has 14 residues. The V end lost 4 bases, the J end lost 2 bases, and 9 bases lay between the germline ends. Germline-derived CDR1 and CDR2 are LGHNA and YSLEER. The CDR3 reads CASSRGGPYNEQFF. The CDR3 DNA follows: TGCGCCAGCAGCCGAGGGGGACCCTACAATGAGCAGTTCTTC.

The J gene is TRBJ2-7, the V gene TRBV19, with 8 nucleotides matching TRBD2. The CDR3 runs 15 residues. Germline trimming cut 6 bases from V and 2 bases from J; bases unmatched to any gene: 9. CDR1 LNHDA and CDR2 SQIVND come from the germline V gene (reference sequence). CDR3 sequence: CASSTAIAGTYEQYF. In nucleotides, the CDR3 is TGTGCCAGTAGCACCGCTATAGCGGGAACCTACGAGCAGTACTTC.

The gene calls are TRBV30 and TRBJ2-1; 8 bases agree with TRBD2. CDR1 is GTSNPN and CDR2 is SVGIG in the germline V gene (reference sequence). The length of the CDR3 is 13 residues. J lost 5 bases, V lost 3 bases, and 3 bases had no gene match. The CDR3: CAWSRGGDNEQFF. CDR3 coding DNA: TGTGCCTGGAGCCGGGGGGGGGACAATGAGCAGTTCTTC.

In DNA form, the CDR3 reads TGCGCCAGCAGCCTCTACCCGGGACAAATAAACACCGGGGAGCTGTTTTTT. This codes for CASSLYPGQINTGELFF. The rearrangement uses TRBV4-1 and TRBJ2-2; perhaps TRBD1 as D (6 bases). Trimming took off 4 bases at V and 2 bases at J, with 17 bases between the two ends. The V gene's germline CDR1 is MGHRA and CDR2 YSYEKL. The CDR3 is 17 residues long.

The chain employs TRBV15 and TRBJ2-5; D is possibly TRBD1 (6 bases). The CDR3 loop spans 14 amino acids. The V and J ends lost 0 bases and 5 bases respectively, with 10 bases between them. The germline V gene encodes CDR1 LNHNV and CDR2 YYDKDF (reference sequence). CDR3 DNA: TGTGCCACCAGCAGAGAGGGGGCAGGGGAGACCCAGTACTTC. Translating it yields CATSREGAGETQYF.

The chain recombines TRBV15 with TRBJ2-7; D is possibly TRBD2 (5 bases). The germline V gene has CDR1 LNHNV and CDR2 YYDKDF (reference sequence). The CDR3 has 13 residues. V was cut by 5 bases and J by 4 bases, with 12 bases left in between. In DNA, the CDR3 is TGTGCCACCAGCCGCTTTGAGGGTTACGAGCAGTACTTC. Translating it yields CATSRFEGYEQYF.

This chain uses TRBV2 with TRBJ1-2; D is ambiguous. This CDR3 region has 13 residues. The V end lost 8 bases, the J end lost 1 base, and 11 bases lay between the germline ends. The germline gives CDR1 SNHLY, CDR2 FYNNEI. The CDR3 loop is CASVPGVNYGYTF. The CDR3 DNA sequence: TGTGCCAGCGTACCAGGCGTTAACTATGGCTACACCTTC.

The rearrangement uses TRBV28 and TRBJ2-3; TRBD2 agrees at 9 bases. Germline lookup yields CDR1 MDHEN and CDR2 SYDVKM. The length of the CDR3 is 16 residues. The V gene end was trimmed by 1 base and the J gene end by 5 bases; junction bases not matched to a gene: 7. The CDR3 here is CASSLFIAGVGDTQYF. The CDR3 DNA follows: TGTGCCAGCAGTTTATTTATAGCGGGAGTGGGAGATACGCAGTATTTT.

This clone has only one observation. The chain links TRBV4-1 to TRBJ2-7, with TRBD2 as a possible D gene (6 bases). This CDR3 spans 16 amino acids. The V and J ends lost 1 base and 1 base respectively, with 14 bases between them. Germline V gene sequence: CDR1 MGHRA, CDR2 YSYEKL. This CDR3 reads CASSQVGGMGSYEQYF. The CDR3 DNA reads TGCGCCAGCAGCCAAGTTGGCGGGATGGGGTCCTACGAGCAGTACTTC.

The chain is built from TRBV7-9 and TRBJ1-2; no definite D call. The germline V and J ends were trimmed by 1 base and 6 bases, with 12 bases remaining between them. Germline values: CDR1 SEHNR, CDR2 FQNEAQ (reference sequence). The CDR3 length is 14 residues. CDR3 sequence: CASSLEAGTNGYTF. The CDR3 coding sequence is TGTGCCAGCAGCTTAGAGGCGGGAACCAATGGCTACACCTTC.

The CDR3, as DNA: TGTGCCAGCAGTCCCCACCCGCGGGGCGTGGAGAAGTACTTC. The encoded protein is CASSPHPRGVEKYF. The rearrangement uses TRBV27 and TRBJ2-7, with a weak D call TRBD2 (6 bases). Per the germline V gene, CDR1 is MNHEY and CDR2 is SMNVEV (reference sequence). The CDR3 consists of 14 residues. The V end was cut by 5 bases, the J end by 11 bases, with 22 bases between.

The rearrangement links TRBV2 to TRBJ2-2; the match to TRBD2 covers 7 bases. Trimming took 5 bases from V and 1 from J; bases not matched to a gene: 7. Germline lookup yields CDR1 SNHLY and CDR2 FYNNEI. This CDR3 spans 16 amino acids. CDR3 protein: CASSLYIAGNTGELFF. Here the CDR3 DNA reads TGTGCCAGCAGTTTATATATAGCGGGGAACACCGGGGAGCTGTTTTTT.